This T cell receptor (beta chain) was retrieved from a study of blood T cell repertoires in COVID-19. The V and J ends lost 5 bases and 1 base, in that order; junction bases with no gene match: 9. Germline V gene sequence: CDR1 SNHLY, CDR2 FYNNEI. The CDR3 has 17 residues. Original processing methods: Reference gene primer amplification gave estimated nucleated cell counts. Profiling relied on immunoSEQ multiplex PCR, and the TCRdb table lists in-frame clones only, not all of them. Clone size and V and J calls were adopted from that table, with D and trimming inferred from the DNA. Here the sample spans some 200,000 clones, nearly 85% being singletons.

This rearrangement joins TRBV2 to TRBJ1-5, with 9 bases aligning to TRBD1. This TCR was sampled from a young woman with COVID-19, enrolled during active disease. The specimen sequenced was peripheral blood. The CDR3 reads CASSPVWGTGSNQPQHF. The CDR3 DNA follows: TGTGCCAGCAGTCCGGTTTGGGGGACAGGGAGCAATCAGCCCCAGCATTTT.